Listed here are 17 T cell receptor beta chains from one sample, sequenced in a study of shared clonotypes between healthy human individuals. TCRdb's copy holds only in-frame clones and misses some; the assay was immunoSEQ multiplex PCR. The table lists roughly 2.1 million clones, under 95% of them singletons. Only CD45RO-negative cells positively selected for CCR7 counted as naive CD8 cells, so terminally differentiated effector memory CD45RA+ cells were excluded. Sequenced sample: naive CD8+ T cells from PBMCs. The receptors come from a man aged 18 to 35 in good health. Some clones in this sample may be carry-over from other donors' samples.

The J gene is TRBJ2-7, the V gene TRBV10-1; TRBD2 matches 7 bases. The CDR3 totals 14 residues. Germline V lookup: CDR1 WNHNN, CDR2 SYGVQD (reference sequence). V lost 6 bases to trimming and J lost 6 bases; unmatched junction nucleotides: 11. Written as DNA, the CDR3 is TGCGCCAGCAGCGCGGCGGGAGAGGTAGGCGAGCAGTACTTC. Its translation is CASSAAGEVGEQYF.

This chain connects TRBV4-3 to TRBJ2-3; tentatively, D is TRBD1 or TRBD2 (5 bases each). The V and J ends lost 0 bases and 4 bases respectively, with 14 bases between them. CDR1 and CDR2 from the germline V gene are LGHNA and YSLEER. CDR3 length: 16 residues. The CDR3 region is CASSQEVFRGADTQYF. The DNA for the CDR3 is TGCGCCAGCAGCCAAGAAGTTTTTCGAGGGGCAGATACGCAGTATTTT.

The rearrangement joins TRBV7-8 to TRBJ2-1; 8 bases are a match to TRBD1. Germline V lookup: CDR1 SGHVS, CDR2 FQNEAQ. CDR3 length: 15 amino acids. The V and J ends lost 6 bases and 2 bases, in that order; junction bases with no gene match: 6. In DNA form, the CDR3 reads TGTGCCAGCAGTCTCCGGGACAGGCCCTACAATGAGCAGTTCTTC. The encoded protein is CASSLRDRPYNEQFF. Variable domain in full (rest from reference TRBV7-8 and TRBJ2-1): GAGVSQSPRYKVAKRGQDVALRCDPISGHVSLFWYQQALGQGPEFLTYFQNEAQLDKSGLPSDRFFAERPEGSVSTLKIQRTQQEDSAVYLCASSLRDRPYNEQFFGPGTRLTVL.

This chain joins TRBV29-1 and TRBJ1-2; TRBD1 matches 9 bases. V lost 5 bases and J lost 2; bases outside the gene matches: 3. The CDR3 sequence is 13 residues long. CDR1 is SQVTM, CDR2 ANQGSEA, per germline. The CDR3 nucleotides read TGCAGCGTTCGGACAGGGGAGAACTATGGCTACACCTTC. Translation gives CSVRTGENYGYTF.

This clone was detected only a few times. The rearrangement links TRBV7-9 to TRBJ1-2, with D possibly being TRBD1 (6 bases). Germline values: CDR1 SEHNR, CDR2 FQNEAQ (reference sequence). The V and J ends lost 5 bases and 4 bases respectively, with 11 bases between them. CDR3 size: 13 residues. The CDR3 coding sequence is TGTGCCAGCAGCGATGGACAGCCCTATGGCTACACCTTC. This gives the protein CASSDGQPYGYTF.

The chain is built from TRBV18 and TRBJ2-7; 10 nucleotides align to TRBD2. The CDR3 loop spans 15 amino acids. V lost 2 bases to trimming and J lost 4 bases; unmatched junction nucleotides: 5. Germline CDR1 is KGHSH and CDR2 is LQKENI. CDR3 amino acids: CASSPASGRTYEQYF. DNA of the CDR3: TGTGCCAGCTCACCAGCTAGCGGGAGAACATACGAGCAGTACTTC.

The chain is built from TRBV7-9 and TRBJ1-1, with TRBD1 as a possible D gene (5 bases). The CDR3 covers 14 residues. V gave up 3 bases and J gave up 5 bases, with 13 bases separating them. Germline CDR1 SEHNR, CDR2 FQNEAQ (reference sequence). For the CDR3, the DNA is TGTGCCAGCAGCTTCAGGGAGGTTGAAACTGAAGCTTTCTTT. It translates to CASSFREVETEAFF.

This rearrangement joins TRBV6-1 to TRBJ1-5, with D perhaps TRBD1 (6 bases). The V end lost 5 bases, the J end lost 3 bases, and 14 bases lay between the germline ends. CDR1 and CDR2 from the germline V gene are MNHNS and SASEGT. This CDR3 comprises 15 residues. CDR3 protein: CASSRDTGANQPQHF. In DNA, the CDR3 is TGTGCCAGCAGTCGGGATACGGGGGCCAATCAGCCCCAGCATTTT.

V is TRBV28 and J is TRBJ2-3; 12 bases agree with TRBD2. The CDR3 length is 16 residues. V shed 3 bases and J 4 bases; nucleotides not matched to a gene: 5. Germline-derived CDR1 and CDR2 are MDHEN and SYDVKM. CDR3 in DNA: TGTGCCAGCAGTTTTCCGACTAGCGGGAGATCAGATACGCAGTATTTT. As protein: CASSFPTSGRSDTQYF. Full variable domain (remainder filled in from reference TRBV28 and TRBJ2-3): DVKVTQSSRYLVKRTGEKVFLECVQDMDHENMFWYRQDPGLGLRLIYFSYDVKMKEKGDIPEGYSVSREKKERFSLILESASTNQTSMYLCASSFPTSGRSDTQYFGPGTRLTVL.

The chain carries TRBV7-2 and TRBJ1-5, with D possibly being TRBD1 (6 bases). V lost 1 base and J lost 11, with 12 bases in between. Germline CDR1 is SGHTA and CDR2 is FQGNSA. CDR3 length equals 13 residues. CDR3 sequence: CASSLVGGEAQHF. The CDR3 nucleotides read TGTGCCAGCAGCTTAGTGGGGGGCGAGGCCCAGCATTTT. Drawing the rest from reference TRBV7-2 and TRBJ1-5, the complete variable domain is GAGVSQSPSNKVTEKGKDVELRCDPISGHTALYWYRQSLGQGLEFLIYFQGNSAPDKSGLPSDRFSAERTGGSVSTLTIQRTQQEDSAVYLCASSLVGGEAQHFGDGTRLSIL.

This clone has just one count. The chain combines TRBV9 with TRBJ2-1; D not certain. CDR1 and CDR2 (germline): SGDLS, YYNGEE. The CDR3 sequence is 15 residues long. V was pared by 2 bases and J by 5 bases, with 14 bases between. Written as DNA, the CDR3 is TGTGCCAGCAGCGTCGCCCTCGGACCCAACAATGAGCAGTTCTTC. As protein: CASSVALGPNNEQFF.

J is TRBJ2-7 and V is TRBV5-1; the match to TRBD1 covers 7 bases. The CDR3 totals 15 residues. CDR1 is SGHRS and CDR2 is YFSETQ in the germline V gene. Germline trimming cut 0 bases from V and 1 base from J; bases unmatched to any gene: 4. This CDR3 is CASSLGQGPSYEQYF. The CDR3 DNA sequence: TGCGCCAGCAGCTTGGGACAGGGCCCTTCCTACGAGCAGTACTTC.

Details on this clone: Other DNA sequences of this sample code for an identical CDR3. The CDR3 is CASSAGGSYEQYF. As DNA, the CDR3 is TGTGCCAGTAGTGCAGGGGGCTCCTACGAGCAGTACTTC. The chain uses TRBV19 and TRBJ2-7, with TRBD1 identical over 7 bases. Trimming took 5 bases from V and 0 from J; bases not matched to a gene: 1. This CDR3 comprises 13 residues. CDR1 is LNHDA, CDR2 SQIVND, per germline (reference sequence).

The chain uses TRBV11-2 and TRBJ2-7, with D possibly TRBD2 on 6 matching bases. The germline V gene has CDR1 SGHAT and CDR2 FQNNGV. V dropped 4 bases and J dropped 2 bases, with 12 bases sitting between them. This CDR3 region has 14 residues. CDR3 amino acids: CASSSHSSAYEQYF. Here the CDR3 DNA reads TGTGCCAGCAGCTCCCATTCTAGCGCCTACGAGCAGTACTTC.

V usage is TRBV6-1 and J usage is TRBJ1-3, with 7 bases matching TRBD1. With 2 bases clipped from V and 0 bases from J, the junction kept 4 bases outside the gene matches. The CDR3 length is 16 residues. Germline-derived CDR1 and CDR2 are MNHNS and SASEGT. The CDR3 DNA follows: TGTGCCAGCAGTGAAACAGGGGCGAGCTCTGGAAACACCATATATTTT. It encodes CASSETGASSGNTIYF.

The J gene is TRBJ2-5, the V gene TRBV9, with 10 bases identical to TRBD2. Germline V gene data show CDR1 as SGDLS and CDR2 as YYNGEE. V lost 3 bases, J lost 4 bases, and 0 bases stayed unmatched. The CDR3 consists of 13 residues. In DNA, the CDR3 is TGTGCCAGCAGCGGACTAGCGGGAGAGACCCAGTACTTC. It translates to CASSGLAGETQYF.

As regards this clone: The CDR3 ends on some other residue instead of the conserved phenylalanine or tryptophan, so this is likely a read error. The chain combines TRBV4-1 with TRBJ1-2; D unresolved. Trimming removed 2 bases from V and 3 bases from J, with 10 bases in between. The CDR3 covers 14 residues. Per the germline V gene, CDR1 is MGHRA and CDR2 is YSYEKL. This CDR3 is CASSQRTSDYGYTL. In DNA form, the CDR3 reads TGCGCCAGCAGCCAAAGGACCAGTGACTATGGCTACACCCTC.